The entry below describes one TCR beta chain. The antigen is undetermined. The data stem from a study of T cell responses to AZD1222 COVID-19 vaccine. The study, taken as a whole, reports: Repertoire sampling occurred only after the peak T cell response. Targeting of unmutated variant regions was reportedly seen in nearly half of spike-specific TCRs. Only five or six AZD1222 recipients were seropositive at baseline.

The protocol was immunoSEQ multiplex PCR, while the TCRdb copy is restricted to in-frame clones and leaves out a portion. The repertoire holds about 120,000 clones, with approximately 90% as singletons. CDR1 and CDR2 (germline): ENHRY, SYGVKD. This CDR3 has 14 residues. V was pared by 4 bases and J by 2 bases, with 4 bases of the junction left unmatched. This chain connects TRBV10-3 to TRBJ2-5; 7 bases match TRBD2. The sample in question was peripheral blood, obtained on day 0 of MenACWY control vaccination. The source of this sequence is an adult in good health. This CDR3 reads CAISATSYQETQYF. The CDR3 DNA reads as TGTGCCATCAGTGCGACTAGCTATCAAGAGACCCAGTACTTC.